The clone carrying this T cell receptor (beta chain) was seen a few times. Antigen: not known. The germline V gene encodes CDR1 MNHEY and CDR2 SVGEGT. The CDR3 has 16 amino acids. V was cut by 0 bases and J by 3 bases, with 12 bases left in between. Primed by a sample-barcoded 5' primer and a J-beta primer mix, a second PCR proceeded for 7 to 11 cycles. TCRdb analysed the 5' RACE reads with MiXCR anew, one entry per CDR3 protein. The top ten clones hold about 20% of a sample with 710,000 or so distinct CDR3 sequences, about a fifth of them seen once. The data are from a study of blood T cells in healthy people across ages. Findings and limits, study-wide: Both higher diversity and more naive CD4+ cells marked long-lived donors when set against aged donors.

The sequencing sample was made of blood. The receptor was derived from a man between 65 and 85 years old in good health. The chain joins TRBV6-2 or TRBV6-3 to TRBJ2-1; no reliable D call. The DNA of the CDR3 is TGTGCCAGCAGTTACTCGTCGGGTTGGGACTACAATGAGCAGTTCTTC. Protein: CASSYSSGWDYNEQFF.